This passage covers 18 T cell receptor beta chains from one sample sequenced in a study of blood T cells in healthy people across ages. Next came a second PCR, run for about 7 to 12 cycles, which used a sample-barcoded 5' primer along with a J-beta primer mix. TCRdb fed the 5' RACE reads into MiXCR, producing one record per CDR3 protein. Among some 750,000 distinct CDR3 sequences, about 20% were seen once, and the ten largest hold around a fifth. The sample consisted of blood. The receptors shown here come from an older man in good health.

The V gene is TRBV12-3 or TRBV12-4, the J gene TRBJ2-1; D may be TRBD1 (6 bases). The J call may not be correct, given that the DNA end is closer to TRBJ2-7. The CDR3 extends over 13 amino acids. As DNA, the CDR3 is TGTGCCAGCACCGCTAGACAGGATGGGGAGCAGTACTTC. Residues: CASTARQDGEQYF.

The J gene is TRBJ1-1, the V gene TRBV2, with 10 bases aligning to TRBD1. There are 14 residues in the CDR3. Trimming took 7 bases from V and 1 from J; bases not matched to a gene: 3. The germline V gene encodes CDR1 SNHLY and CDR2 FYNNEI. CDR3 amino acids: CASNGQGGNTEAFF. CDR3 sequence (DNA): TGTGCCAGCAACGGACAGGGGGGGAACACTGAAGCTTTCTTT.

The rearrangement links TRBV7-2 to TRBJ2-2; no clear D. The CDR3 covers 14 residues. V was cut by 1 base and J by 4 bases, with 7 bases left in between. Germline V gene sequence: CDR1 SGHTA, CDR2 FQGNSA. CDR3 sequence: CASSLVVSTGELFF. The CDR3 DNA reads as TGTGCCAGCAGCTTAGTAGTTTCCACCGGGGAGCTGTTTTTT.

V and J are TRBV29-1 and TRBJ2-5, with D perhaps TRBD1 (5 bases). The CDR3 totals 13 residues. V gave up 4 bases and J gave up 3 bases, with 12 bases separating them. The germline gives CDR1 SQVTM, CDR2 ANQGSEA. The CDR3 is CSVAPGAKETQYF. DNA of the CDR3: TGCAGCGTTGCCCCTGGGGCCAAAGAGACCCAGTACTTC.

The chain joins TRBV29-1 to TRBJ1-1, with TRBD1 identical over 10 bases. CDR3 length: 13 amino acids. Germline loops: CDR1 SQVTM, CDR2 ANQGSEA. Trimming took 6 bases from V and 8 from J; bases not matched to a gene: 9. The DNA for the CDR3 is TGCAGCGTCTCACCGGGACAGGGGAGGGAAGCTTTCTTT. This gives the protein CSVSPGQGREAFF.

CDR3 nucleotides: TGCGCCAGCCGAAGGGGGACAGGGGCGAACACTGAAGCTTTCTTT. As protein: CASRRGTGANTEAFF. This sequence joins TRBV5-1 and TRBJ1-1, with 10 bases fitting TRBD1. Trimming removed 7 bases from V and 1 base from J; junction bases left unmatched: 7. The CDR3 has 15 residues. The V gene's germline CDR1 is SGHRS and CDR2 YFSETQ.

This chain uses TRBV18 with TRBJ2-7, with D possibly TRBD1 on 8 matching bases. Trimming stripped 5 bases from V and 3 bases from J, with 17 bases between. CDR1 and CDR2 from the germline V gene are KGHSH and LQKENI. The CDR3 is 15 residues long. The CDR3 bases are TGTGCCAGCTCAATCGACAGGGGAGGGGTCTACGAGCAGTACTTC. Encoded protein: CASSIDRGGVYEQYF.

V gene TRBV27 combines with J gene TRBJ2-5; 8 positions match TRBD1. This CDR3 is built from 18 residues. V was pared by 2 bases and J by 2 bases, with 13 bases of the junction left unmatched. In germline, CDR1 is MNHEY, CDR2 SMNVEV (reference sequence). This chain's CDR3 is CASSLVMAGGFTQETQYF. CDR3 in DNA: TGTGCCAGCAGTTTAGTAATGGCAGGGGGCTTCACTCAAGAGACCCAGTACTTC.

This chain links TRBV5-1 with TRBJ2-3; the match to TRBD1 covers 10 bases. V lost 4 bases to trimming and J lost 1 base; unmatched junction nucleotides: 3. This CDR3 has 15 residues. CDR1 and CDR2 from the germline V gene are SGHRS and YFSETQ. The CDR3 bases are TGCGCCAGCAGCGCGGGGACAGGGGGCACAGATACGCAGTATTTT. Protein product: CASSAGTGGTDTQYF.

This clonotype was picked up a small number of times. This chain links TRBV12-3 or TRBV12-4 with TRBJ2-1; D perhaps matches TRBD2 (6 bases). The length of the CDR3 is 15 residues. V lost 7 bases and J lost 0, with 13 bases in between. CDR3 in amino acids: CASNWRDGSYNEQFF. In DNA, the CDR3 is TGTGCCAGCAACTGGAGGGACGGCTCCTACAATGAGCAGTTCTTC.

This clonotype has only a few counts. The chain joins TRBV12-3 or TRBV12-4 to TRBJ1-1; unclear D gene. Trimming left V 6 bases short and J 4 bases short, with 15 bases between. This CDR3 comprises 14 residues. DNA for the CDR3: TGTGCCAGCAGCCCGAGTTGGAAGCTCACTGAAGCTTTCTTT. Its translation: CASSPSWKLTEAFF.

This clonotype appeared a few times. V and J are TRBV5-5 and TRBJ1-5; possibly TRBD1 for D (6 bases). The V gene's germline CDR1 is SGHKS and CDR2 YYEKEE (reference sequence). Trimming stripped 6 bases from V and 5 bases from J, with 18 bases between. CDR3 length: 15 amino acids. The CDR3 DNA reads TGTGCCAGCACCCGAAGTGGACAGTCCGATCAGCCCCAGCATTTT. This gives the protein CASTRSGQSDQPQHF.

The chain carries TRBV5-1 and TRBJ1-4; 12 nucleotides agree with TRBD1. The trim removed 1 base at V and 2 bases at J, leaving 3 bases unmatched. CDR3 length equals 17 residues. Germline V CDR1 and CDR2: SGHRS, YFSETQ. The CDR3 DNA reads TGCGCCAGCAGCTTGATGGGACAGGGGGCGACTAATGAAAAACTGTTTTTT. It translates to CASSLMGQGATNEKLFF. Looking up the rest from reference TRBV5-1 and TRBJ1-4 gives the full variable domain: KAGVTQTPRYLIKTRGQQVTLSCSPISGHRSVSWYQQTPGQGLQFLFEYFSETQRNKGNFPGRFSGRQFSNSRSEMNVSTLELGDSALYLCASSLMGQGATNEKLFFGSGTQLSVL.

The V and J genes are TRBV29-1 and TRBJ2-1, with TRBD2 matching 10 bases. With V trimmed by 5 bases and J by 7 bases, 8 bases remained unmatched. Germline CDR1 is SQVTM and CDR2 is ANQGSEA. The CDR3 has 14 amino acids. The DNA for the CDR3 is TGCAGCGTTAGTGATAGCGGGAGGCTTAATGAGCAGTTCTTC. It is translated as CSVSDSGRLNEQFF.

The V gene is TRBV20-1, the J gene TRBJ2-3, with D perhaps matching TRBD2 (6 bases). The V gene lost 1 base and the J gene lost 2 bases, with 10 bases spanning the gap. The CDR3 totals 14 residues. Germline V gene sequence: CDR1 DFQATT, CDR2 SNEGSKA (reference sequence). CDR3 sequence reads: CSARARENTDTQYF. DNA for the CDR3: TGCAGTGCTAGAGCCCGGGAGAACACAGATACGCAGTATTTT.

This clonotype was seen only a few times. The CDR3 protein is CASSLAGLAGGIGDIQYF. The CDR3 coding sequence is TGTGCCAGCAGCTTGGCGGGACTAGCGGGAGGGATTGGGGACATTCAGTACTTC. This chain uses TRBV11-1 with TRBJ2-4; TRBD2 matches 16 bases. Germline V gene sequence: CDR1 SGHAT, CDR2 FQDESV (reference sequence). J lost 8 bases, V lost 3 bases, and 10 bases had no gene match. The CDR3 runs 18 residues.

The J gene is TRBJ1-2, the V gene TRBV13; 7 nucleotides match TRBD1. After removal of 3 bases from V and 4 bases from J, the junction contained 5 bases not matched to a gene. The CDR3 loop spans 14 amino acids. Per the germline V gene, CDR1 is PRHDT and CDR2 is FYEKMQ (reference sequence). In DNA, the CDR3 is TGTGCCAGCAGCTTTAAGGGGGCCATCTATGGCTACACCTTC. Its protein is CASSFKGAIYGYTF.

The CDR3: CASSWGGVPSEQFF. CDR3 nucleotides: TGCGCCAGCAGCTGGGGGGGTGTTCCCTCGGAGCAGTTCTTC. V is TRBV5-1 and J is TRBJ2-5; 7 bases agree with TRBD2. The J call may be in error: the DNA end matches TRBJ2-1 better. Germline V gene lookup returns CDR1 SGHRS and CDR2 YFSETQ. The CDR3 covers 14 residues.